Following are 8 T cell receptor beta chains from one sample sequenced in a study of blood T cell repertoires in COVID-19 (dated by TCRdb to the early 2020s). Preparation of the library involved the immunoSEQ multiplex PCR assay. TCRdb's version of the immuneACCESS table is confined to in-frame rearrangements and falls short of the full clone set. An unresolved V gene accounts for under half of the shortfall where checked; the remainder is of unknown origin. This sample gives about 210,000 clones in total; 70% to 90% of them show up just once. The ten largest clones take up about 5% of the sample. Specimen: peripheral blood. Every receptor here comes from a woman aged 40-49 years with acute or convalescent COVID-19.

V is TRBV19 and J is TRBJ1-2, with TRBD1 matching over 8 bases. Germline loops: CDR1 LNHDA, CDR2 SQIVND (reference sequence). This CDR3 comprises 14 residues. V lost 6 bases to trimming and J lost 7 bases; unmatched junction nucleotides: 10. The CDR3 here is CASSASTGAGGYTF. CDR3 DNA sequence: TGTGCCAGTAGCGCATCGACAGGGGCGGGTGGCTACACCTTC.

This chain connects TRBV13 to TRBJ2-1; D is unresolved. The CDR3 is 14 amino acids. Trimming pared 2 bases from V and 4 bases from J, leaving 9 bases between. CDR1 and CDR2 from the germline V gene are PRHDT and FYEKMQ (reference sequence). This CDR3 is CASSLLAVYNEQFF. In DNA form, the CDR3 reads TGTGCCAGCAGCTTACTGGCAGTGTACAATGAGCAGTTCTTC.

This chain links TRBV7-8 with TRBJ2-5; D is perhaps TRBD2 (5 bases). The V gene's germline CDR1 is SGHVS and CDR2 FQNEAQ. The V gene lost 7 bases and the J gene lost 2 bases, with 11 bases spanning the gap. This CDR3 region has 13 residues. The CDR3 is CASNRGQQETQYF. The CDR3 DNA sequence: TGTGCCAGCAATCGGGGTCAGCAAGAGACCCAGTACTTC. Full variable domain (missing parts from reference TRBV7-8 and TRBJ2-5): GAGVSQSPRYKVAKRGQDVALRCDPISGHVSLFWYQQALGQGPEFLTYFQNEAQLDKSGLPSDRFFAERPEGSVSTLKIQRTQQEDSAVYLCASNRGQQETQYFGPGTRLLVL.

The chain couples TRBV5-4 to TRBJ2-1; 7 nucleotides align to TRBD1. This CDR3 contains 16 residues. V lost 4 bases, J lost 1 base, and 8 bases stayed unmatched. Germline lookup yields CDR1 SGHNT and CDR2 YYREEE (reference sequence). The CDR3, as DNA: TGTGCCAGCAGCCCAGACCTGGGACAGTCCTACAATGAGCAGTTCTTC. This translates into CASSPDLGQSYNEQFF.

V and J are TRBV18 and TRBJ2-2, with D possibly TRBD2 on 6 matching bases. This CDR3 region has 16 residues. Trimming pared 1 base from V and 0 bases from J, leaving 9 bases between. The germline V gene encodes CDR1 KGHSH and CDR2 LQKENI. The CDR3 sequence is CASSPRGDANTGELFF. The CDR3 nucleotides are TGTGCCAGCTCACCACGGGGGGACGCGAACACCGGGGAGCTGTTTTTT.

This clone has more than one count but fewer than ten. V usage is TRBV5-6 and J usage is TRBJ1-1; no reliable D call. The V end lost 0 bases, the J end lost 0 bases, and 6 bases lay between the germline ends. This CDR3 comprises 14 residues. The germline gives CDR1 SGHDT, CDR2 YYEEEE. CDR3 nucleotide sequence: TGTGCCAGCAGCTTGGGGGCAGTGAACACTGAAGCTTTCTTT. It yields the protein CASSLGAVNTEAFF.

The chain carries TRBV6-6 and TRBJ1-2, with D maybe TRBD1 (5 bases). Trimming took 4 bases from V and 3 from J, leaving 15 bases between them. This CDR3 has 15 residues. Per germline, CDR1 MNHNY and CDR2 SVGAGI (reference sequence). CDR3 sequence reads: CASSLRGDGDYGYTF. CDR3 in DNA: TGTGCCAGCAGTTTACGGGGGGACGGGGACTATGGCTACACCTTC.

V usage is TRBV19 and J usage is TRBJ2-7; D is unclear. The CDR3 extends over 11 amino acids. Germline CDR1 and CDR2: LNHDA and SQIVND (reference sequence). V lost 10 bases and J lost 11, with 18 bases in between. Here the CDR3 DNA reads TGTGCCATAAATTGGGCAGCAAGTAAGTACGTC. This encodes CAINWAASKYV.